Listed below are T cell receptor beta chains from one sample, sequenced in a study of memory CD4+ T cells and cytomegalovirus serostatus. Some clones are missing from TCRdb's copy, which holds only in-frame ones; the method was immunoSEQ multiplex PCR. The sample shows 55,000 to 65,000 clones, roughly 77% of them seen only once. Sequenced material: memory CD4+ T cells from blood. The origin of the receptors is an adult in good health and CMV-seronegative. CDR3s include the opening cysteine and the closing phenylalanine or tryptophan. The D gene is left open where the match is weak. Some rows mark clone size as missing; the rest say once, few, many or name a class of expanded clone.

.,TRBV27,TRBJ1-1,.,TGTGCCAGCAGTCCCAACAGGGAGGTCACTGAAGCTTTCTTT,CASSPNREVTEAFF
.,TRBV9,TRBJ2-1,.,TGTGCCAGCAGCCCTAACAATGAGCAGTTCTTC,CASSPNNEQFF
TRBD1,TRBV27,TRBJ1-2,.,TGTGCCAGCAGCCAGGACAGGAGGGCCTATGGCTACACCTTC,CASSQDRRAYGYTF
.,TRBV4-2,TRBJ1-5,.,TGTGCCAGCAGCCAAGATCGGGACACTTATAGCAATCAGCCCCAGCATTTT,CASSQDRDTYSNQPQHF
.,TRBV9,TRBJ1-2,.,TGTGCCAGCAGCGTAGGACCGGACTATGGCTACACCTTC,CASSVGPDYGYTF
TRBD2,TRBV12-5,TRBJ2-1,.,TGTGCTAGTGGTTTAGGCGGGAGGGCCTCAAATGAGCAGTTCTTC,CASGLGGRASNEQFF
TRBD1,TRBV6-5,TRBJ1-1,.,TGTGCCAGCAGTTCCAGGACAGGGAACACTGAAGCTTTCTTT,CASSSRTGNTEAFF
.,TRBV5-1,TRBJ2-5,.,TGCGCCAGCAGCACTTTGACTAGTTCCCAAGAGACCCAGTACTTC,CASSTLTSSQETQYF
.,TRBV30,TRBJ2-3,.,TGTGCCTGGAGTCCCTTTTTAGATACGCAGTATTTT,CAWSPFLDTQYF
.,TRBV6-1,TRBJ2-1,.,TGTGCCAGCAGTGAACGGGGGAATGAGCAGTTCTTC,CASSERGNEQFF
.,TRBV7-8,TRBJ2-3,.,TGTGCCAGCAATCGAAGGGGGAAAACAGATACGCAGTATTTT,CASNRRGKTDTQYF
.,TRBV7-8,TRBJ2-2,few,TGTGCCAGCAGAGTGGAGGGAGGAAGGGCCGGGGAGCTGTTTTTT,CASRVEGGRAGELFF
.,TRBV2,TRBJ1-1,.,TGTGCCAGCAGTGAAGAGCGAAGGACTGAAGCTTTCTTT,CASSEERRTEAFF
.,TRBV4-3,TRBJ2-6,.,TGCGCCAGCAGCCAAGATGTCCCCTCTTTAGGCAACGTCCTGACTTTC,CASSQDVPSLGNVLTF
.,TRBV18,TRBJ2-7,.,TGTGCCAGCTCACCGACCGGGACGGTTGGGAACGAGCAGTACTTC,CASSPTGTVGNEQYF
TRBD1,TRBV29-1,TRBJ1-3,.,TGCAGCGTCGCCGGACAGGGAGACACCATATATTTT,CSVAGQGDTIYF
.,TRBV6-6,TRBJ1-1,medium-sized,TGTGCCAGCAGAGAGGCAGGGCCTGAAGCTTTCTTT,CASREAGPEAFF
TRBD2,TRBV7-3,TRBJ2-1,.,TGTGCCAGCAGGGGTTTCGGCGGGAGCTCCTACAATGAGCAGTTCTTC,CASRGFGGSSYNEQFF
.,TRBV19,TRBJ1-5,.,TGTGCCAGTGCCCGGGGCCGGGGGCAGCCCCAGCATTTT,CASARGRGQPQHF
TRBD2,TRBV6-4,TRBJ2-5,few,TGTGCCAGCAACCGACGGGGGGTTGAGACCCAGTACTTC,CASNRRGVETQYF
.,TRBV5-4,TRBJ1-1,.,TGTGCCAGCAGCCAGAGTGAGGGTGGCCGCACTGAAGCTTTCTTT,CASSQSEGGRTEAFF
.,TRBV4-1,TRBJ2-2,once,TGCGCCAGCAGCAGGGAGGCGAACACCGGGGAGCTGTTTTTT,CASSREANTGELFF